Listed below are T cell receptor beta chains from one sample, sequenced in a study of cytomegalovirus exposure and HLA in healthy donors. TCRdb's table, derived via immunoSEQ multiplex PCR, lists solely in-frame clones and lacks some. The table includes about 120,000 clones, over 60% detected once. Sequences were obtained from PBMCs. These receptors originate from a man aged 40-55 years in good health and CMV-seropositive. CDR3s include the opening cysteine and the closing phenylalanine or tryptophan. A D gene is named only where the DNA matches it firmly. The size of a clone is reported for some rows only, either as once, few or many, or as a class for expanded clones.

length: 12
V: TRBV2
size: NA
J: TRBJ1-2
D: NA
DNA: TGTGCCAGTTCCGAGATCCGAGTCGGCTACACCTTC
CDR3: CASSEIRVGYTF

length: 13
V: TRBV19
size: NA
J: TRBJ2-3
D: NA
DNA: TGTGCCGGTAGTATCGTCTTGGGCCAGACGCAGTATTTT
CDR3: CAGSIVLGQTQYF

length: 13
V: TRBV5-1
size: NA
J: TRBJ2-4
D: NA
DNA: TGCGCCAGCAGCTTGGTCGCTAGGGGAATTCAGTACTTC
CDR3: CASSLVARGIQYF

length: 13
V: TRBV9
size: NA
J: TRBJ1-2
D: NA
DNA: TGTGCCAGCAGCGTATCCCCGCTTAGTGGCTACACCTTC
CDR3: CASSVSPLSGYTF

length: 14
V: TRBV2
size: NA
J: TRBJ2-5
D: NA
DNA: TGTGCCAGCAGTGTCCCCGGGAACCAAGAGACCCAGTACTTC
CDR3: CASSVPGNQETQYF

length: 19
V: TRBV15
size: NA
J: TRBJ1-2
D: TRBD1
DNA: TGTGCCACCAGCAGAGGAGGGAGGGACAGGGAATCTTTTAACTATGGCTACACCTTC
CDR3: CATSRGGRDRESFNYGYTF

length: 17
V: TRBV27
size: once
J: TRBJ2-2
D: TRBD2
DNA: TGTGCCAGCAGTTCGGGACTAGCGGGGGGGAACACCGGGGAGCTGTTTTTT
CDR3: CASSSGLAGGNTGELFF

length: 17
V: TRBV7-9
size: few
J: TRBJ1-2
D: NA
DNA: TGTTCCAGCAGCTTACCCACTGGAGGGGTGGAGACCTATGGCTACACCTTC
CDR3: CSSSLPTGGVETYGYTF

length: 16
V: TRBV7-9
size: few
J: TRBJ2-5
D: NA
DNA: TGTGCCAGCAGCATAGCACAGGCTCCATACAAAGAGACCCAGTACTTC
CDR3: CASSIAQAPYKETQYF

length: 19
V: TRBV29-1
size: few
J: TRBJ2-3
D: TRBD2
DNA: TGCAGCGTTGATCCGGGACTAGCGGGGGGCACCGGAAGATCAGATACGCAGTATTTT
CDR3: CSVDPGLAGGTGRSDTQYF

length: 15
V: TRBV18
size: NA
J: TRBJ2-1
D: TRBD1
DNA: TGTGCCAGCTCCCCCCGGGACAGGGCCTACAATGAGCAGTTCTTC
CDR3: CASSPRDRAYNEQFF

length: 16
V: TRBV14
size: NA
J: TRBJ2-5
D: TRBD1
DNA: TGTGCCAGCAGCCAAGAAACAGGGGTCAACCAAGAGACCCAGTACTTC
CDR3: CASSQETGVNQETQYF

length: 16
V: TRBV7-9
size: NA
J: TRBJ1-4
D: TRBD1
DNA: TGTGCCAGCAGCTTAGCGGGGACAGGGGGTAATGAAAAACTGTTTTTT
CDR3: CASSLAGTGGNEKLFF

length: 14
V: TRBV19
size: NA
J: TRBJ2-1
D: TRBD2
DNA: TGTGCCAGTAGTTGGACTAGCGGGAACAATGAGCAGTTCTTC
CDR3: CASSWTSGNNEQFF

length: 12
V: TRBV30
size: few
J: TRBJ2-5
D: NA
DNA: TGTGCCTCGGACGGGGGTGGAGAGACCCAGTACTTC
CDR3: CASDGGGETQYF

length: 13
V: TRBV2
size: NA
J: TRBJ2-5
D: NA
DNA: TGTGCCAGCGGGGGGGCGTGGGTCGAGACCCAGTACTTC
CDR3: CASGGAWVETQYF

length: 12
V: TRBV5-1
size: NA
J: TRBJ1-1
D: TRBD1
DNA: TGCGCCAGCAGCTTGGGGGGACAGTGGGCTTTCTTT
CDR3: CASSLGGQWAFF

length: 13
V: TRBV4-1
size: NA
J: TRBJ2-3
D: NA
DNA: TGCGCCAGCAGCCAAGCACTCACAGATACGCAGTATTTT
CDR3: CASSQALTDTQYF

length: 15
V: TRBV4-3
size: NA
J: TRBJ2-2
D: NA
DNA: TGCGCCAGCAGCCAAGATATTGGAGGGACGGCGGAGCTGTTTTTT
CDR3: CASSQDIGGTAELFF

length: 14
V: TRBV2
size: NA
J: TRBJ2-1
D: TRBD1
DNA: TGTGCCAGCAGCCCGGACAGGGGAGGGTATGAGCAGTTCTTC
CDR3: CASSPDRGGYEQFF

length: 14
V: TRBV14
size: NA
J: TRBJ2-3
D: NA
DNA: TGTGCCAGCAGCCAAGATCTGGGAGTAGATACGCAGTATTTT
CDR3: CASSQDLGVDTQYF

length: 16
V: TRBV29-1
size: NA
J: TRBJ2-3
D: TRBD1
DNA: TGCAGCGTCGCTAACAGGGGCAGGCCTAGCACAGATACGCAGTATTTT
CDR3: CSVANRGRPSTDTQYF

length: 13
V: TRBV27
size: NA
J: TRBJ1-1
D: TRBD1
DNA: TGTGCCAGCAGTTTCACAGGGGGCACTGAAGCTTTCTTT
CDR3: CASSFTGGTEAFF

length: 16
V: TRBV5-4
size: NA
J: TRBJ1-6
D: NA
DNA: TGTGCCAGCAGCTTGGGGTCGGGATACGATAATTCACCCCTCCACTTT
CDR3: CASSLGSGYDNSPLHF

length: 15
V: TRBV9
size: NA
J: TRBJ2-3
D: TRBD2
DNA: TGTGCCAGCAGCTCCCGTAGGAGCGGGACCGATACGCAGTATTTT
CDR3: CASSSRRSGTDTQYF

length: 17
V: TRBV9
size: NA
J: TRBJ2-5
D: TRBD1
DNA: TGTGCCAGCAGCGTAGAGGGGGCAGGTGGCCTTCAAGAGACCCAGTACTTC
CDR3: CASSVEGAGGLQETQYF

length: 14
V: TRBV29-1
size: NA
J: TRBJ2-1
D: TRBD1
DNA: TGCAGCGTACCACCGGGACAGGGGGTGAATGAGCAGTTCTTC
CDR3: CSVPPGQGVNEQFF

length: 15
V: TRBV7-3
size: NA
J: TRBJ2-3
D: NA
DNA: TGTGCCAGCAGCTTAACAGGACACGCCACAGATACGCAGTATTTT
CDR3: CASSLTGHATDTQYF

length: 14
V: TRBV6-5
size: NA
J: TRBJ1-2
D: NA
DNA: TGTGCCAGCAGCGACCCCGGGGGGGGATATGGCTACACCTTC
CDR3: CASSDPGGGYGYTF

length: 15
V: TRBV5-4
size: NA
J: TRBJ1-6
D: NA
DNA: TGTGCCAGCAGCGTTCCGGGACACTTGAATTCACCCCTCCACTTT
CDR3: CASSVPGHLNSPLHF

length: 14
V: TRBV18
size: medium-sized
J: TRBJ2-7
D: NA
DNA: TGTGCCAGCTCACCACCCGGTCCGTCCGGCGAGCAGTACTTC
CDR3: CASSPPGPSGEQYF

length: 15
V: TRBV5-1
size: NA
J: TRBJ2-7
D: TRBD1
DNA: TGCGCCAGCAGCTTGGAGTCAGGGGGTTACTACGAGCAGTACTTC
CDR3: CASSLESGGYYEQYF

length: 13
V: TRBV25-1
size: NA
J: TRBJ2-5
D: NA
DNA: TGTGCCAGCAGTGCCCCCCCCGTGGAGACCCAGTACTTC
CDR3: CASSAPPVETQYF

length: 16
V: TRBV2
size: many
J: TRBJ2-3
D: TRBD1
DNA: TGTGCCAGCAGGTGGGACAGGCCTCCTAGCACAGATACGCAGTATTTT
CDR3: CASRWDRPPSTDTQYF

length: 14
V: TRBV25-1
size: few
J: TRBJ2-3
D: NA
DNA: TGTGCCAGCAGTTTGGGGCGGGGTGGTACTACGCAGTATTTT
CDR3: CASSLGRGGTTQYF

length: 14
V: TRBV7-9
size: NA
J: TRBJ1-4
D: NA
DNA: TGTGCCAGCAGCCCCGGGACACCGAATGAAAAACTGTTTTTT
CDR3: CASSPGTPNEKLFF

length: 18
V: TRBV5-1
size: once
J: TRBJ1-2
D: TRBD1
DNA: TGCGCCAGCAGCAAGAATGCCTTAACGGGACAGGGCAAGCTTGGCTACACCTTC
CDR3: CASSKNALTGQGKLGYTF

length: 17
V: TRBV7-2
size: few
J: TRBJ1-2
D: TRBD1
DNA: TGTGCCAGCAGCTTAGTCCTGGCGTCGGCAGGGGGGTATGGCTACACCTTC
CDR3: CASSLVLASAGGYGYTF

length: 13
V: TRBV7-2
size: NA
J: TRBJ2-7
D: TRBD1
DNA: TGTGCCAGCAGCCTACGGGACAGGGACGAGCAGTACTTC
CDR3: CASSLRDRDEQYF

length: 14
V: TRBV7-6
size: NA
J: TRBJ1-4
D: TRBD1
DNA: TGTGCCAGCAGCGCGACAGGGGTTAATGAAAAACTGTTTTTT
CDR3: CASSATGVNEKLFF

length: 14
V: TRBV5-5
size: NA
J: TRBJ2-6
D: NA
DNA: TGTGCCAGCAGCTTGCTCTCTGGGGCCAACGTCCTGACTTTC
CDR3: CASSLLSGANVLTF

length: 13
V: TRBV2
size: NA
J: TRBJ2-5
D: NA
DNA: TGTGCCAGCAGTTTGGACAATCGAGAGACCCAGTACTTC
CDR3: CASSLDNRETQYF

length: 12
V: TRBV28
size: NA
J: TRBJ1-1
D: NA
DNA: TGTGCCAGCAGTTCGGAGAGGACTGAAGCTTTCTTT
CDR3: CASSSERTEAFF

length: 14
V: TRBV19
size: NA
J: TRBJ1-1
D: NA
DNA: TGTGCCAGTAGACTAGGGATTGGCGGGACTGAAGCTTTCTTT
CDR3: CASRLGIGGTEAFF

length: 14
V: TRBV6-4
size: NA
J: TRBJ1-1
D: TRBD1
DNA: TGTGCCAGCAGTGACGGACAGGGAAACACTGAAGCTTTCTTT
CDR3: CASSDGQGNTEAFF

length: 11
V: TRBV11-2
size: few
J: TRBJ2-7
D: NA
DNA: TGTGCCAGCAGACAGGGCCACGAGCAGTACTTC
CDR3: CASRQGHEQYF

length: 17
V: TRBV23-1
size: NA
J: TRBJ2-5
D: TRBD2
DNA: TGCGCCAGCAGTCTACAACTAGCGGGGGGGGCCGGAGAGACCCAGTACTTC
CDR3: CASSLQLAGGAGETQYF

length: 14
V: TRBV6-6
size: once
J: TRBJ1-5
D: TRBD1
DNA: TGTGCCAGCCATACCGACAGGGGGCTGCAGCCCCAGCATTTT
CDR3: CASHTDRGLQPQHF

length: 15
V: TRBV7-3
size: once
J: TRBJ2-7
D: TRBD2
DNA: TGTGCCAGCAGCCCTACTCTAGCGGGGTACTACGAGCAGTACTTC
CDR3: CASSPTLAGYYEQYF

length: 18
V: TRBV27
size: NA
J: TRBJ2-7
D: TRBD2
DNA: TGTGCCAGCAGTTTAGGAAGCGGGGGGGCTTTCCCAGACTACGAGCAGTACTTC
CDR3: CASSLGSGGAFPDYEQYF

length: 17
V: TRBV4-1
size: NA
J: TRBJ1-6
D: NA
DNA: TGCGCCAGCAGCCAACGCCCCGGGGAGACCTATAATTCACCCCTCCACTTT
CDR3: CASSQRPGETYNSPLHF

length: 15
V: TRBV4-3
size: NA
J: TRBJ1-2
D: TRBD1
DNA: TGCGCCAGCAGCCAAGGGCTGGGACAGGGGGTTGGCTACACCTTC
CDR3: CASSQGLGQGVGYTF

length: 14
V: TRBV2
size: NA
J: TRBJ1-6
D: NA
DNA: TGTGCCAGCATCTTACAGGGTGACAATTCACCCCTCCACTTT
CDR3: CASILQGDNSPLHF